Each of the 15 T cell receptor beta chains below was sequenced from the same sample in a study of long-term antiretroviral therapy in people with HIV. Version v3.0 of the immunoSEQ assay was performed at survey level. The data were produced by immunoSEQ multiplex PCR, yet TCRdb's version contains in-frame clones alone and is incomplete. The sample comprises over 15,000 clones, around 77% of which are singletons, and 6.5% to 7.5% rests with the top ten. The sequenced sample was unsorted PBMCs, obtained 2.2 years after starting antiretroviral therapy. All receptors come from a man aged 45-65 years with HIV.

This clone occurred once. V is TRBV7-2 and J is TRBJ2-1; 9 bases agree with TRBD2. Per germline, CDR1 SGHTA and CDR2 FQGNSA. Trimming cost V 3 bases and J 7 bases; bases outside gene matches: 10. The CDR3 runs to 16 residues. CDR3 amino acids: CASSFYVSGRLNEQFF. The CDR3 DNA reads TGTGCCAGCAGCTTCTACGTTAGCGGGAGATTAAATGAGCAGTTCTTC.

This chain links TRBV18 with TRBJ1-2; 10 bases align to TRBD1. V lost 3 bases and J lost 8; bases outside the gene matches: 6. The CDR3 has 14 amino acids. The germline V gene encodes CDR1 KGHSH and CDR2 LQKENI. DNA for the CDR3: TGTGCCAGCTCACCGACGACAGGGGGCGGGGGCTACACCTTC. Protein: CASSPTTGGGGYTF.

This chain links TRBV13 with TRBJ2-4; 9 bases fit TRBD2. Trimming removed 5 bases from V and 5 bases from J; junction bases left unmatched: 13. The CDR3 runs 17 residues. CDR1 and CDR2 (germline): PRHDT, FYEKMQ (reference sequence). The CDR3: CASSTHPQAGGENIQYF. The CDR3 bases are TGTGCCAGCAGCACCCATCCACAAGCGGGAGGTGAAAACATTCAGTACTTC.

The chain combines TRBV6-1 with TRBJ2-7, with D possibly being TRBD2 (5 bases). V lost 0 bases and J lost 1, with 13 bases in between. Germline V gene sequence: CDR1 MNHNS, CDR2 SASEGT. The CDR3 covers 16 residues. In DNA form, the CDR3 reads TGTGCCAGCAGTGAAGCCCCCCGGGGATCTTCCTACGAGCAGTACTTC. Its protein product is CASSEAPRGSSYEQYF.

The rearrangement joins TRBV18 to TRBJ2-2; 12 nucleotides align to TRBD2. Germline CDR1 and CDR2: KGHSH and LQKENI. The V and J ends lost 0 bases and 2 bases, in that order; junction bases with no gene match: 1. The CDR3 contains 17 residues. The CDR3 loop reads CASSPPTSGGNTGELFF. The CDR3 nucleotides are TGTGCCAGCTCACCACCGACTAGCGGGGGAAACACCGGGGAGCTGTTTTTT. The whole variable domain, filled in from reference TRBV18 and TRBJ2-2, reads NAGVMQNPRHLVRRRGQEARLRCSPMKGHSHVYWYRQLPEEGLKFMVYLQKENIIDESGMPKERFSAEFPKEGPSILRIQQVVRGDSAAYFCASSPPTSGGNTGELFFGEGSRLTVL.

The V call is TRBV7-9, the J call TRBJ2-1; tentatively, D is TRBD1 or TRBD2 (5 bases each). Trimming stripped 5 bases from V and 0 bases from J, with 14 bases between. The CDR3 runs to 16 residues. Germline V gives CDR1 SEHNR, CDR2 FQNEAQ (reference sequence). CDR3 region: CASSPWGPSSYNEQFF. The DNA of the CDR3 is TGTGCCAGCAGCCCATGGGGACCGAGCTCCTACAATGAGCAGTTCTTC. Full variable domain (outside the CDR3, taken from reference TRBV7-9 and TRBJ2-1): DTGVSQNPRHKITKRGQNVTFRCDPISEHNRLYWYRQTLGQGPEFLTYFQNEAQLEKSRLLSDRFSAERPKGSFSTLEIQRTEQGDSAMYLCASSPWGPSSYNEQFFGPGTRLTVL.

This clone has a single count. The gene calls are TRBV7-9 and TRBJ2-2; 10 bases match TRBD1. In germline, CDR1 is SEHNR, CDR2 FQNEAQ (reference sequence). The CDR3 length is 16 residues. With V trimmed by 3 bases and J by 6 bases, 7 bases remained unmatched. The CDR3 sequence is CASSLAGTGASGELFF. Here the CDR3 DNA reads TGTGCCAGCAGCTTGGCCGGGACAGGGGCCTCCGGGGAGCTGTTTTTT.

This clone showed up just a few times. The chain combines TRBV5-6 with TRBJ2-7; D remains ambiguous. The CDR3 is 11 residues long. Germline CDR1 reads SGHDT; CDR2 reads YYEEEE. Deletions cut 0 bases from V and 4 bases from J, with 2 bases between. CDR3 amino acids: CASSLGYEQYF. Here the CDR3 DNA reads TGTGCCAGCAGCTTGGGGTACGAGCAGTACTTC.

This clone was counted a single time. This chain uses TRBV11-2 with TRBJ1-2, with 8 positions matching TRBD1. The CDR3 has 17 residues. CDR1 SGHAT and CDR2 FQNNGV come from the germline V gene. V gave up 0 bases and J gave up 6 bases; unmatched junction bases: 12. CDR3: CASSLDPSDRVIHGYTF. CDR3 sequence (DNA): TGTGCCAGCAGCTTAGATCCCTCGGACAGGGTTATTCATGGCTACACCTTC.

In its sample, this clone was seen once. The V call is TRBV6-5, the J call TRBJ2-6, with D hard to call. Trimming cost V 2 bases and J 2 bases, with 4 bases left between them. Germline CDR1 MNHEY, CDR2 SVGAGI. This CDR3 is built from 14 residues. CDR3 DNA sequence: TGTGCCAGCAGTTACGCCCCTGGGGCCAACGTCCTGACTTTC. Translating it yields CASSYAPGANVLTF.

The J gene is TRBJ1-6, the V gene TRBV6-5; D remains unclear. Looked up from germline, CDR1 is MNHEY and CDR2 is SVGAGI. Trimming removed 7 bases from V and 8 bases from J, with 15 bases in between. The CDR3 is 14 amino acids. The CDR3: CASTSTVWDSPLHF. CDR3 bases: TGTGCCAGCACTTCGACGGTTTGGGATTCACCCCTCCACTTT.

The chain has TRBV6-4 and TRBJ2-7; tentative D call: TRBD1 (5 bases). The CDR3 has 14 residues. Germline V gene data show CDR1 as MRHNA and CDR2 as SNTAGT. V lost 8 bases to trimming and J lost 6 bases, with 20 bases between them. CDR3 amino acids: CASDPPAGISEQYF. CDR3 bases: TGTGCCAGCGACCCTCCGGCAGGGATATCCGAGCAGTACTTC.

V and J are TRBV28 and TRBJ2-1; 9 nucleotides match TRBD2. The CDR3 totals 14 residues. The V and J ends lost 10 bases and 7 bases, in that order; junction bases with no gene match: 11. Germline V lookup: CDR1 MDHEN, CDR2 SYDVKM. The CDR3 coding sequence is TGTGCCACCCACGTCCGGCTAGCGGGAAATGAGCAGTTCTTC. Encoded protein: CATHVRLAGNEQFF.

The V call is TRBV5-1, the J call TRBJ2-7, with 8 bases lining up with TRBD2. Germline loops: CDR1 SGHRS, CDR2 YFSETQ. Trimming removed 4 bases from V and 0 bases from J; junction bases left unmatched: 6. This CDR3 has 15 amino acids. Here the CDR3 DNA reads TGCGCCAGCAGCGGGGACGCGGGGGGCTCCTACGAGCAGTACTTC. It translates to CASSGDAGGSYEQYF.

The V gene is TRBV5-1, the J gene TRBJ2-6; 7 positions match TRBD2. The V gene's germline CDR1 is SGHRS and CDR2 YFSETQ. The CDR3 is 18 amino acids. Trimming at V came to 4 bases and at J to 1 base, leaving 11 bases not matched to a gene. The CDR3: CASSPGSSGASGANVLTF. CDR3 nucleotides: TGCGCCAGCAGCCCCGGTTCTAGCGGCGCTTCTGGGGCCAACGTCCTGACTTTC. Supplemented by reference TRBV5-1 and TRBJ2-6, the full variable domain reads KAGVTQTPRYLIKTRGQQVTLSCSPISGHRSVSWYQQTPGQGLQFLFEYFSETQRNKGNFPGRFSGRQFSNSRSEMNVSTLELGDSALYLCASSPGSSGASGANVLTFGAGSRLTVL.